The clone carrying this T cell receptor beta chain is a singleton in its sample. J lost 0 bases, V lost 1 base, and 6 bases had no gene match. This CDR3 has 16 residues. Germline V lookup: CDR1 KGHSH, CDR2 LQKENI. This entry comes from a study of blood T cell repertoires in COVID-19. Libraries were prepared by immunoSEQ multiplex PCR; TCRdb keeps only in-frame clonotypes and omits some of them. The table records 190,000 or so clones, about 86% of them present only once. This chain links TRBV18 with TRBJ2-7; 7 nucleotides agree with TRBD1. Sequencing was carried out using PBMCs or T cells enriched from blood (not recorded which). This TCR was recovered from a man in his forties or fifties who had recovered from COVID-19. The CDR3: CASSPQGQTVSYEQYF. The CDR3 DNA is TGTGCCAGCTCACCACAGGGACAGACGGTCTCCTACGAGCAGTACTTC. The whole variable domain, filled in from reference TRBV18 and TRBJ2-7, reads NAGVMQNPRHLVRRRGQEARLRCSPMKGHSHVYWYRQLPEEGLKFMVYLQKENIIDESGMPKERFSAEFPKEGPSILRIQQVVRGDSAAYFCASSPQGQTVSYEQYFGPGTRLTVT.